Detailed here is one T cell receptor beta chain. The antigen is unknown. This sample was taken from a study of T cell repertoires in cytomegalovirus infection. Study information: In public TCR beta signatures, there were indications of both CMV infection and matching HLA type. General study results and limits: What dominated the ex vivo response were HLA-C-restricted CMV-specific TCR beta clonotypes. Cumulative public TCR beta family frequency identified CMV carriers with the relevant HLA.

Each CDR3 protein is one row after TCRdb ran MiXCR on the reads. The sample holds 200,000 or so distinct CDR3 sequences, 28% seen once. This CDR3 is 12 amino acids long. Trimming took 5 bases from V and 3 from J, leaving 10 bases between them. Germline CDR1 reads DFQATT; CDR2 reads SNEGSKA (reference sequence). This TCR was sampled from a human donor in good health (CMV status not recorded). Some clones in this sample may be carry-over from other donors' samples. Sequencing was carried out using PBMCs. The chain joins TRBV20-1 to TRBJ1-1, with D perhaps matching TRBD1 (6 bases). The CDR3 sequence is CSAFRGDTEAFF. CDR3 coding DNA: TGCAGTGCTTTCAGGGGTGACACTGAAGCTTTCTTT.